The entry below gives a single T cell receptor (beta chain) sequence along with its context. The sample originates from a study of T-cell reconstitution after alpha-beta-depleted transplantation in children. The CDR3 has 13 residues. CDR1 is SQVTM, CDR2 ANQGSEA, per germline. V was shortened by 7 bases and J by 4 bases, with 15 bases between the two germline ends. Library preparation (for TCRbeta) was performed with unique molecular identifiers. TCRdb ran MiXCR on the PCR reads and lists one entry per CDR3 protein. The repertoire holds some 550,000 distinct CDR3 sequences, around 16% seen once, with 3.3% in the top ten.

The sequence was collected from a human donor who donated a stem cell graft to a child with acute lymphoblastic leukemia. This chain joins TRBV29-1 and TRBJ2-3; D possibly corresponds to TRBD2 (6 bases). The sample was PBMCs from the stem cell graft donor, taken from the stem cell graft. The DNA for the CDR3 is TGCAGCGGCAGACTAGGGAGCGCAGATACGCAGTATTTT. This codes for CSGRLGSADTQYF.